Shown below are 14 T cell receptor beta chains from a single sample sequenced in a study of T cells in Graves' hyperthyroidism and ophthalmopathy. Amplification of TCR beta CDR3 regions used RNA as the template. RT-PCR in the first round (using the HTBI primer set) targeted the TCR CDR3. From the multiplex PCR reads, TCRdb called clonotypes with MiXCR, one entry per CDR3 protein. There are approximately 600,000 distinct CDR3 sequences in the sample; approximately 15% occur only once, and more than 5% lies in the top ten. Sequenced material: blood. The source is a young woman with Graves' hyperthyroidism that later progressed to Graves' ophthalmopathy.

V gene TRBV6-5 combines with J gene TRBJ1-1, with 7 bases aligning to TRBD1. Unmatched junction bases numbered 6, after V lost 0 bases and J lost 5 bases. Germline assignment: CDR1 MNHEY and CDR2 SVGAGI. The CDR3 has 15 amino acids. The CDR3 reads CASSYSYQGGTEAFF. In DNA form, the CDR3 reads TGTGCCAGCAGTTACTCCTATCAGGGGGGGACTGAAGCTTTCTTT.

This clonotype was counted many times. The CDR3, as DNA: TGTGCCATCAAGCCGGGACAGGGCTATAATTCACCCCTCCACTTT. It translates to CAIKPGQGYNSPLHF. The chain recombines TRBV10-3 with TRBJ1-6; 9 bases map to TRBD1. The length of the CDR3 is 15 residues. J gave up 3 bases and V 7 bases, and 4 bases lay outside the gene matches. CDR1 and CDR2 (germline): ENHRY, SYGVKD.

Ten or more counts support this clonotype. This sequence joins TRBV19 and TRBJ2-7; D uncertain. Trimming stripped 3 bases from V and 2 bases from J, with 11 bases between. This CDR3 comprises 14 residues. Germline loops: CDR1 LNHDA, CDR2 SQIVND (reference sequence). The DNA of the CDR3 is TGTGCCAGTAGTATCGTGCTATCCCCCTACGAGCAGTACTTC. Translated: CASSIVLSPYEQYF.

V usage is TRBV28 and J usage is TRBJ2-1, with a tentative D call TRBD1 (7 bases). Germline V lookup: CDR1 MDHEN, CDR2 SYDVKM. V was cut by 11 bases and J by 6 bases, with 14 bases left in between. This CDR3 comprises 12 residues. Written as DNA, the CDR3 is TGTGCCGCCAGGGGGGCGGCCAATGAGCAGTTCTTC. It translates to CAARGAANEQFF.

There are many counts of this clonotype. V and J are TRBV24-1 and TRBJ1-2; D is uncertain. CDR1 and CDR2 (germline): KGHDR, SFDVKD. CDR3 size: 14 residues. V was cut by 4 bases and J by 2 bases, with 10 bases left in between. The CDR3 sequence: CATSEPSQNYGYTF. CDR3 DNA: TGTGCCACCAGTGAGCCCAGTCAGAACTATGGCTACACCTTC.

This clonotype was seen ten or more times. The chain combines TRBV29-1 with TRBJ2-7; 9 nucleotides line up with TRBD1. Unmatched junction bases numbered 5, after V lost 4 bases and J lost 4 bases. The CDR3 runs to 13 residues. Germline V CDR1 and CDR2: SQVTM, ANQGSEA. The CDR3: CSVGDRADYEQYF. The CDR3 nucleotides read TGCAGCGTTGGGGACAGGGCCGATTACGAGCAGTACTTC.

This sequence joins TRBV9 and TRBJ2-2; D is ambiguous. Germline CDR1 SGDLS, CDR2 YYNGEE. The CDR3 has 15 residues. Trimming pared 0 bases from V and 1 base from J, leaving 7 bases between. The CDR3 coding sequence is TGTGCCAGCAGCGTAGGAGCCGGGAACACCGGGGAGCTGTTTTTT. Translating it yields CASSVGAGNTGELFF.

The table lists this clonotype with a few counts. This sequence joins TRBV20-1 and TRBJ2-4; TRBD2 aligns across 10 bases. V gave up 0 bases and J gave up 2 bases; unmatched junction bases: 7. CDR1 and CDR2 (germline): DFQATT, SNEGSKA (reference sequence). This CDR3 has 17 residues. CDR3 coding DNA: TGCAGTGCTAGAGAAGGAGCGGGAGGGCCGTCCAAAAACATTCAGTACTTC. Translating gives CSAREGAGGPSKNIQYF.

The chain has TRBV5-1 and TRBJ2-3, with D possibly being TRBD1 or TRBD2 (7 bases each). V was pared by 0 bases and J by 2 bases, with 13 bases between. There are 16 residues in the CDR3. Per the germline V gene, CDR1 is SGHRS and CDR2 is YFSETQ. The CDR3 DNA reads as TGCGCCAGCAGCTTGGAAGCGGGACAGCTCACAGATACGCAGTATTTT. This gives the protein CASSLEAGQLTDTQYF.

This clonotype was counted only a few times. The J gene is TRBJ2-5, the V gene TRBV7-3; tentatively, D is TRBD2 (6 bases). The CDR3 covers 15 residues. V was trimmed by 0 bases and J by 1 base, leaving 9 bases between them. The germline CDR1 and CDR2 sequences are SGHTA and FQGTGA. The CDR3 spells CASSLTGGTQETQYF. The CDR3 DNA is TGTGCCAGCAGCTTAACGGGAGGCACCCAAGAGACCCAGTACTTC. Variable domain in full (rest from reference TRBV7-3 and TRBJ2-5): GAGVSQTPSNKVTEKGKYVELRCDPISGHTALYWYRQSLGQGPEFLIYFQGTGAADDSGLPNDRFFAVRPEGSVSTLKIQRTERGDSAVYLCASSLTGGTQETQYFGPGTRLLVL.

The chain links TRBV4-2 to TRBJ2-7, with D uncertain. V lost 1 base to trimming and J lost 6 bases, with 10 bases between them. Germline-derived CDR1 and CDR2 are LGHNA and YNFKEQ. CDR3 length equals 13 residues. DNA of the CDR3: TGTGCCAGCAGCCAAGGGCTAAGTCTCGAGCAGTACTTC. Amino acids: CASSQGLSLEQYF.

This clonotype has ten or more counts. The chain employs TRBV27 and TRBJ1-5; D call uncertain. The CDR3 loop spans 15 amino acids. Germline V gene sequence: CDR1 MNHEY, CDR2 SMNVEV (reference sequence). The germline V and J ends were trimmed by 6 bases and 0 bases, with 12 bases remaining between them. The CDR3 DNA follows: TGTGCCAGCAGCCGCGGACCGAGTAGCAATCAGCCCCAGCATTTT. Protein product: CASSRGPSSNQPQHF.

This clonotype came up many times. The CDR3 is CAIGDLAGGDEQYF. In DNA form, the CDR3 reads TGTGCCATCGGAGACTTAGCGGGAGGCGACGAGCAGTACTTC. The V call is TRBV10-3, the J call TRBJ2-7; 10 bases are a match to TRBD2. CDR3 length equals 14 residues. The V and J ends lost 8 bases and 5 bases, in that order; junction bases with no gene match: 9. CDR1 ENHRY and CDR2 SYGVKD come from the germline V gene.

This clonotype was found once. A much larger clone is a single base away; this may be a read error. This sequence joins TRBV5-1 and TRBJ1-1; D unresolved. The CDR3 is 13 residues long. The V gene's germline CDR1 is SGHRS and CDR2 YFSETQ. The CDR3 nucleotides are TGCGCCGGCAGCGTAAACTACGACGCTGAAGCTTTCTTT. Encoded protein: CAGSVNYDAEAFF.